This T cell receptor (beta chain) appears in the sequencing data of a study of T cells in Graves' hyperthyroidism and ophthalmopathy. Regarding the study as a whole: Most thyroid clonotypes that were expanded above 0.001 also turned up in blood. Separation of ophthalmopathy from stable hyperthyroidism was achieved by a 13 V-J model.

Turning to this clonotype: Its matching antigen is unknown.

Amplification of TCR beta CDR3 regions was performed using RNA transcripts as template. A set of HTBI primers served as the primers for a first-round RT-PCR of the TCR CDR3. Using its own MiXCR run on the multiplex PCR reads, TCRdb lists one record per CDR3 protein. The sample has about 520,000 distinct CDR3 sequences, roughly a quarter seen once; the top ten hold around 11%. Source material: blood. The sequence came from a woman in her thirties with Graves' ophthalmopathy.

CDR3 sequence reads: CASSYGIDGETQYF. The DNA for the CDR3 is TGTGCCAGCAGCTACGGAATCGATGGGGAGACCCAGTACTTC. The chain combines TRBV6-2 or TRBV6-3 with TRBJ2-5; no reliable D call. CDR1 is MNHEY, CDR2 SVGEGT, per germline. V was cut by 6 bases and J by 5 bases, with 16 bases left in between. The CDR3 is made up of 14 amino acids.